The TCR beta chain described here comes from a study of blood T cell repertoires in COVID-19. This table comes from immunoSEQ multiplex PCR, and its TCRdb copy is limited to in-frame clones, with some not included. Among 300,000 to 350,000 clones, about 87% were seen once, and the ten largest hold around 10%. Losses at the gene ends were 6 bases for V and 8 bases for J; bases not matched to a gene: 4. The CDR3 contains 15 residues. The germline gives CDR1 MNHEY, CDR2 SMNVEV (reference sequence). This receptor was identified in a man younger than 40 with COVID-19, enrolled during active disease. What was sequenced was peripheral blood. This chain links TRBV27 with TRBJ2-1, with 16 nucleotides matching TRBD2. The CDR3 here is CASSRGLAGGDEQFF. The CDR3 coding sequence is TGTGCCAGCAGCAGGGGACTAGCGGGGGGGGATGAGCAGTTCTTC.